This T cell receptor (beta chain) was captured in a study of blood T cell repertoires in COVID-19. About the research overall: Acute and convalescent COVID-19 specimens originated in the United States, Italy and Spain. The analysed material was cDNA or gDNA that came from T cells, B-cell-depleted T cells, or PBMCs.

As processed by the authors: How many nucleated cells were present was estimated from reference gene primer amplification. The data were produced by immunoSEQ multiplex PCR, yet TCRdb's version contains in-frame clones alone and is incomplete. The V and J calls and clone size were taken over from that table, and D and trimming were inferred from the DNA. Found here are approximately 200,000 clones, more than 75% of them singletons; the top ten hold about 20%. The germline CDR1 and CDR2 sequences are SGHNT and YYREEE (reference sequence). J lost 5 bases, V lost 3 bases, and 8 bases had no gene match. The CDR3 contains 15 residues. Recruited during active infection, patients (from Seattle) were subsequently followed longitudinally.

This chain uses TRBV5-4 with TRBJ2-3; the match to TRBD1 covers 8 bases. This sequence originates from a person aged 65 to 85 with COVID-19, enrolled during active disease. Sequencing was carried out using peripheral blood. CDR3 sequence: CASSSGQGLGDTQYF. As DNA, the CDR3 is TGTGCCAGCAGCTCTGGACAGGGCTTGGGAGATACGCAGTATTTT.